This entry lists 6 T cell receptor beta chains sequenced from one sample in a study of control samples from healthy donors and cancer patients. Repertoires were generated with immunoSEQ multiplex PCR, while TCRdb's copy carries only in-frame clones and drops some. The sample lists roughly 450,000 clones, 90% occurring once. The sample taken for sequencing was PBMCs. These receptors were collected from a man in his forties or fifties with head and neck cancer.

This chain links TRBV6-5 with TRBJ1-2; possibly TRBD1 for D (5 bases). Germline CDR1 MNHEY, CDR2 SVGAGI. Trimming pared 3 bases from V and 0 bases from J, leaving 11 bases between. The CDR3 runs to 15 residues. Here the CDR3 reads CASSYRQQANYGYTF. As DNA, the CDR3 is TGTGCCAGCAGTTATCGACAGCAAGCTAACTATGGCTACACCTTC.

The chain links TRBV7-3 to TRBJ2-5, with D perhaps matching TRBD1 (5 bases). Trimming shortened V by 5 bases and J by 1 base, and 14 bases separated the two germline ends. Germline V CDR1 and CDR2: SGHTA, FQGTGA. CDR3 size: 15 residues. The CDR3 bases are TGTGCCAGCAGCCCCCTGGGCCAGGGCCAAGAGACCCAGTACTTC. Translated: CASSPLGQGQETQYF.

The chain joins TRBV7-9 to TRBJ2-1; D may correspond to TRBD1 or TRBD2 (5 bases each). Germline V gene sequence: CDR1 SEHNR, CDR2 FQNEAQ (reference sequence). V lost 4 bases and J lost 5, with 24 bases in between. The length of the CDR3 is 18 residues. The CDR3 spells CASSWGPGKVRYHNEQFF. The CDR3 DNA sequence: TGTGCCAGCAGCTGGGGACCAGGTAAAGTCCGGTACCACAATGAGCAGTTCTTC.

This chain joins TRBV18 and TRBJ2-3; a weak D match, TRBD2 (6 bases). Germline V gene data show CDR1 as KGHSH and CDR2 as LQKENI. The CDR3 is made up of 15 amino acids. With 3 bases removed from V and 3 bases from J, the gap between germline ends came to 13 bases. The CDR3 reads CASSPSRESTDTQYF. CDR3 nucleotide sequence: TGTGCCAGCTCACCTTCCCGGGAGTCGACAGATACGCAGTATTTT.

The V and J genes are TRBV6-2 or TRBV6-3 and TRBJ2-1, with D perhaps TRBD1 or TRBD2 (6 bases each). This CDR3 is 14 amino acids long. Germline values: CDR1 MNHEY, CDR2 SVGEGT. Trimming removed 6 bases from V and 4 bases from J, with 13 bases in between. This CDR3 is CASSPEGGYNEQFF. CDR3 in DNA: TGTGCCAGCAGCCCAGAAGGGGGGTACAATGAGCAGTTCTTC.

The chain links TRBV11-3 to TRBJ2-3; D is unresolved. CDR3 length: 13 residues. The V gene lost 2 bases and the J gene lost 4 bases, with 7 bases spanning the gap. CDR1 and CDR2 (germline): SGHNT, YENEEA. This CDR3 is CASSLRVADTQYF. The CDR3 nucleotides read TGTGCCAGCAGCTTAAGGGTCGCAGATACGCAGTATTTT. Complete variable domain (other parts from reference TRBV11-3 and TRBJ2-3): EAGVVQSPRYKIIEKKQPVAFWCNPISGHNTLYWYLQNLGQGPELLIRYENEEAVDDSQLPKDRFSAERLKGVDSTLKIQPAELGDSAVYLCASSLRVADTQYFGPGTRLTVL.